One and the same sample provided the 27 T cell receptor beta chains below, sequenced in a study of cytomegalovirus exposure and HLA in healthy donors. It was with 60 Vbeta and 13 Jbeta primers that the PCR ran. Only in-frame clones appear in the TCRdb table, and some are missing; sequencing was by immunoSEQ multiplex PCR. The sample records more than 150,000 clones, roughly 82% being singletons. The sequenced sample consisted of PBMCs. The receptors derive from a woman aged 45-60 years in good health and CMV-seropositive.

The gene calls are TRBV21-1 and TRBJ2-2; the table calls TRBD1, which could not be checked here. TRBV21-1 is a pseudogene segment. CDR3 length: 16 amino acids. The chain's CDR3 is CASSKEAGGDTGELFF. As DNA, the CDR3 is TGTGCCAGCAGCAAAGAGGCAGGGGGCGACACCGGGGAGCTGTTTTTT.

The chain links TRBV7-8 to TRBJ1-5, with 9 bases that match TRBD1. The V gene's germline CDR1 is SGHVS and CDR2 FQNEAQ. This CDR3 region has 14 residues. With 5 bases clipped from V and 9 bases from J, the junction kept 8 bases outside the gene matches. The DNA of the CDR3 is TGTGCCAGCAGCCCCTGGACAGGGGTTTGGCCCCAGCATTTT. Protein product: CASSPWTGVWPQHF.

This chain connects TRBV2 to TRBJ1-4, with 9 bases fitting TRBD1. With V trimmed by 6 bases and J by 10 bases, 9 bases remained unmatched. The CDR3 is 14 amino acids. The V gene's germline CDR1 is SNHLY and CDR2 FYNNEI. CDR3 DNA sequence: TGTGCCAGCAGCGGGACAGGGAGTTTCGGAAAACTGTTTTTT. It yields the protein CASSGTGSFGKLFF. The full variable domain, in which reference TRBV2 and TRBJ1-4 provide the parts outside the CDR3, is EPEVTQTPSHQVTQMGQEVILRCVPISNHLYFYWYRQILGQKVEFLVSFYNNEISEKSEIFDDQFSVERPDGSNFTLKIRSTKLEDSAMYFCASSGTGSFGKLFFGSGTQLSVL.

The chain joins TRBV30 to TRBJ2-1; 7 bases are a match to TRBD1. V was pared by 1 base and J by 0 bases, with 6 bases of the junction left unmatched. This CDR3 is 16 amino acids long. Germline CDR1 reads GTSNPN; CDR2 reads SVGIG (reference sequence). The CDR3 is CAWSGQGASSYNEQFF. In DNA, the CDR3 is TGTGCCTGGAGTGGACAGGGTGCGAGCTCCTACAATGAGCAGTTCTTC.

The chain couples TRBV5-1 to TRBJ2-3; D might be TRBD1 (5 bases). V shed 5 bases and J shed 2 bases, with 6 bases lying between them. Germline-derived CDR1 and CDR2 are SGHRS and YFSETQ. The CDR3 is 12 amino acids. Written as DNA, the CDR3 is TGCGCCAGCAGAGGGGACACAGATACGCAGTATTTT. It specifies CASRGDTDTQYF.

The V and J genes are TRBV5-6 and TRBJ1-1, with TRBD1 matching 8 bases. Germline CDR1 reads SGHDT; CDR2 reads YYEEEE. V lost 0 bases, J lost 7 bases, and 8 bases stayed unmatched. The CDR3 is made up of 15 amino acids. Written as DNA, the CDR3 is TGTGCCAGCAGCTTGGCGGCAGGGGGCTTTAATGAAGCTTTCTTT. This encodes CASSLAAGGFNEAFF.

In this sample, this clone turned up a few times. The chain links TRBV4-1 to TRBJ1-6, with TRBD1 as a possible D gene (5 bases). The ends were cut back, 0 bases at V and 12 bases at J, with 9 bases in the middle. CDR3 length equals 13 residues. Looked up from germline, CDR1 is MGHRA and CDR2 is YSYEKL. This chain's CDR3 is CASSQDRGLPLHF. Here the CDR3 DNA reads TGCGCCAGCAGCCAAGATAGGGGATTACCCCTCCACTTT.

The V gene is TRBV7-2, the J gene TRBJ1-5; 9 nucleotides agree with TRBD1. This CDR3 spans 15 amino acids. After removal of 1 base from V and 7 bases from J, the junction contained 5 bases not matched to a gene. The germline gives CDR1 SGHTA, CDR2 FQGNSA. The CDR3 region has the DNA TGTGCCAGCAGCTTAGTGGGACAGGGAGGCCAGCCCCAGCATTTT. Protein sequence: CASSLVGQGGQPQHF.

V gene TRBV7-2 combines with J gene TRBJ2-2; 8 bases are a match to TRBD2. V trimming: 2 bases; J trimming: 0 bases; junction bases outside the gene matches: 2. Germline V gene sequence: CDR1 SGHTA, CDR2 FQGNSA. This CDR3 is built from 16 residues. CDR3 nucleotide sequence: TGTGCCAGCAGCTTAAGGGGACTAGCGAACACCGGGGAGCTGTTTTTT. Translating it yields CASSLRGLANTGELFF.

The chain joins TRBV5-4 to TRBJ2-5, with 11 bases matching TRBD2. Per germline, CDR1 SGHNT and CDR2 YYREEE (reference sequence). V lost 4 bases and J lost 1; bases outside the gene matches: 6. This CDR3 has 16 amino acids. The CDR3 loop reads CASSHLGTSGQETQYF. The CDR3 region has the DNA TGTGCCAGCAGCCATCTCGGGACTAGCGGCCAAGAGACCCAGTACTTC.

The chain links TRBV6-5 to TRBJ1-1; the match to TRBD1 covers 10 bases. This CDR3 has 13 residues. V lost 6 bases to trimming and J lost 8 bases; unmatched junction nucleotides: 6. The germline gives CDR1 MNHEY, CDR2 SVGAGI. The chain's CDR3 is CASSYPGQGEAFF. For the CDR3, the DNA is TGTGCCAGCAGCTACCCGGGACAGGGGGAAGCTTTCTTT.

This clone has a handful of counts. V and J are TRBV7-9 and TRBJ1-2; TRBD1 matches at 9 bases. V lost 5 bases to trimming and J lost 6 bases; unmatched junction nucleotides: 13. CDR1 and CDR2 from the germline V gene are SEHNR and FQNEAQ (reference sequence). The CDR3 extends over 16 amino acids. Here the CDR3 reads CASSPALGTGYDGYTF. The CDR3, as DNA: TGTGCCAGCAGCCCGGCCCTAGGGACAGGGTATGATGGCTACACCTTC.

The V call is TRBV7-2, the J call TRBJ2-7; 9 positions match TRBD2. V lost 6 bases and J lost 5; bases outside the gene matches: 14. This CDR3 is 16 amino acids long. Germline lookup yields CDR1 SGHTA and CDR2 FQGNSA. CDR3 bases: TGTGCCAGCAGTAAAGGAGGTAGCGGGGGCGGGAACGAGCAGTACTTC. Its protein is CASSKGGSGGGNEQYF.

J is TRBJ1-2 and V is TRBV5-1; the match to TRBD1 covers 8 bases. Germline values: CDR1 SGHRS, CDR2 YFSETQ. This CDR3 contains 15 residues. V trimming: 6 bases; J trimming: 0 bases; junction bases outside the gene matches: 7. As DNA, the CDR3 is TGCGCCAGCAAACTGCGGGGACAGGCTAACTATGGCTACACCTTC. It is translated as CASKLRGQANYGYTF.

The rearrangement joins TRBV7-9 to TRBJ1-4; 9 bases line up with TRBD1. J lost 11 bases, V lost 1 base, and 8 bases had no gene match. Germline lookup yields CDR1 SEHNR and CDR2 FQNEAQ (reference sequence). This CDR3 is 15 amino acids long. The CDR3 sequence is CASSLDPGQGVKLFF. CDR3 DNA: TGTGCCAGCAGCTTAGATCCGGGACAGGGCGTGAAACTGTTTTTT. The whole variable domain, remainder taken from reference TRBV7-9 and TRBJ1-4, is DTGVSQNPRHKITKRGQNVTFRCDPISEHNRLYWYRQTLGQGPEFLTYFQNEAQLEKSRLLSDRFSAERPKGSFSTLEIQRTEQGDSAMYLCASSLDPGQGVKLFFGSGTQLSVL.

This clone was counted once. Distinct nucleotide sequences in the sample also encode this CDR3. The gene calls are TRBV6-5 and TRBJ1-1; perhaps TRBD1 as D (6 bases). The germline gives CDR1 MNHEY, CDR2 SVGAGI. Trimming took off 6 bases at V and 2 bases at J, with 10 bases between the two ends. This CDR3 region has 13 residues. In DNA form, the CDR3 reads TGTGCCAGCAGCTTACAGGGAAACACTGAAGCTTTCTTT. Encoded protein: CASSLQGNTEAFF.

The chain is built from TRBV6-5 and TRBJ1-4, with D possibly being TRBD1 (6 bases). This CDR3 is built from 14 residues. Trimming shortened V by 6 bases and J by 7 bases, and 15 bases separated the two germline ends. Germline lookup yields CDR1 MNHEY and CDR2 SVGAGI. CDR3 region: CASRTGQGIEKLFF. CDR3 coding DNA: TGTGCCAGCAGGACGGGACAAGGGATTGAAAAACTGTTTTTT.

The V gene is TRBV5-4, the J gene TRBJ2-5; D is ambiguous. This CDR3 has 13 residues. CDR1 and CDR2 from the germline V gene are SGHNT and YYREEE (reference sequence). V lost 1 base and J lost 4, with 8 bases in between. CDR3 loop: CASSLQKRETQYF. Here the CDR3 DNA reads TGTGCCAGCAGCTTGCAGAAAAGAGAGACCCAGTACTTC. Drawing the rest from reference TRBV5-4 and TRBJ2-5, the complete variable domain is ETGVTQSPTHLIKTRGQQVTLRCSSQSGHNTVSWYQQALGQGPQFIFQYYREEENGRGNFPPRFSGLQFPNYSSELNVNALELDDSALYLCASSLQKRETQYFGPGTRLLVL.

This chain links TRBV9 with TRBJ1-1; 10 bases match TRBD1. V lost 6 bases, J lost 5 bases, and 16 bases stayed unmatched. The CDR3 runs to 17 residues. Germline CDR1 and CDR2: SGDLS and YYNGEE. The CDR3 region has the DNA TGTGCCAGCACCGCACAACCTTGGACAGGGGGAAAGACTGAAGCTTTCTTT. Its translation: CASTAQPWTGGKTEAFF.

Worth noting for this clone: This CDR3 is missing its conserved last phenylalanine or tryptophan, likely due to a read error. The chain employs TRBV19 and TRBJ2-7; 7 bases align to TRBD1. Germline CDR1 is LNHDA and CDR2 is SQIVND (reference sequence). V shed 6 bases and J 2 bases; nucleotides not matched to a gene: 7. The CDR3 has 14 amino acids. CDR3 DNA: TGTGCCAGTAGGGGGACAGAGGCGACCTACGAGCAGTACCTC. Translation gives CASRGTEATYEQYL.

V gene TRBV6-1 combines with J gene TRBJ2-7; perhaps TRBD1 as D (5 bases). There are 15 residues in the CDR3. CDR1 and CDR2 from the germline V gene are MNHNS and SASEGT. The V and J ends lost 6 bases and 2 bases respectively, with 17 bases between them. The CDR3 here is CASRGWGRATYEQYF. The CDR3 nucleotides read TGTGCCAGCAGGGGGTGGGGCAGGGCAACCTACGAGCAGTACTTC.

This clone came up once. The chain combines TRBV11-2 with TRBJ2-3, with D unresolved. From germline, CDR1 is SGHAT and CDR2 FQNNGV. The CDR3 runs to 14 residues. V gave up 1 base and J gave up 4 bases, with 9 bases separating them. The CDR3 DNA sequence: TGTGCCAGCAGCTTAGTTGGCACCCCAGATACGCAGTATTTT. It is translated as CASSLVGTPDTQYF.

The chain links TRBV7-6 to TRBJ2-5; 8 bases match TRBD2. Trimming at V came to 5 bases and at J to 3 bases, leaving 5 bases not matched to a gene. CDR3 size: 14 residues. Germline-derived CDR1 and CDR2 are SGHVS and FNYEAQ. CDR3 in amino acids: CASSVRGGEETQYF. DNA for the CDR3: TGTGCCAGCAGCGTCCGGGGGGGGGAAGAGACCCAGTACTTC.

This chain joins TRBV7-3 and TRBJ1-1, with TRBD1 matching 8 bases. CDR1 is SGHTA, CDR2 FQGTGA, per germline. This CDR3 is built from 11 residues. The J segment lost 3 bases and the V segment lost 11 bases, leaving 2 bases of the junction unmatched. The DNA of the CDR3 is TGTGCCGTACAGGGGGACACTGAAGCTTTCTTT. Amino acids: CAVQGDTEAFF.

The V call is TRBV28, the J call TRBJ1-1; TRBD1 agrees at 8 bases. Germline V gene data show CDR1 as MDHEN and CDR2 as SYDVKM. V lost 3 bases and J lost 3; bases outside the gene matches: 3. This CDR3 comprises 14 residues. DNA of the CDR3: TGTGCCAGCAGTTTTGCAGGGGGCTACACTGAAGCTTTCTTT. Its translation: CASSFAGGYTEAFF.

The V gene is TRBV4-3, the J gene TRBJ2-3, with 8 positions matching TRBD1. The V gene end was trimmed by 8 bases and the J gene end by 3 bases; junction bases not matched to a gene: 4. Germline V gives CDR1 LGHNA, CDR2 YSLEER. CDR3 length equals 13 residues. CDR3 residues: CASGGQGTDTQYF. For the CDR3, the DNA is TGCGCCAGCGGAGGACAGGGAACAGATACGCAGTATTTT.

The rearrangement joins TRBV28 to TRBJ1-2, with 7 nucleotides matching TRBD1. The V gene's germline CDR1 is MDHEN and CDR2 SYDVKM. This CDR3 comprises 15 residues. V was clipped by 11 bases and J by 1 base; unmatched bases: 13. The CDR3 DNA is TGTGCCCTCAAAACAGGGGACGAGATTAACTATGGCTACACCTTC. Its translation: CALKTGDEINYGYTF.